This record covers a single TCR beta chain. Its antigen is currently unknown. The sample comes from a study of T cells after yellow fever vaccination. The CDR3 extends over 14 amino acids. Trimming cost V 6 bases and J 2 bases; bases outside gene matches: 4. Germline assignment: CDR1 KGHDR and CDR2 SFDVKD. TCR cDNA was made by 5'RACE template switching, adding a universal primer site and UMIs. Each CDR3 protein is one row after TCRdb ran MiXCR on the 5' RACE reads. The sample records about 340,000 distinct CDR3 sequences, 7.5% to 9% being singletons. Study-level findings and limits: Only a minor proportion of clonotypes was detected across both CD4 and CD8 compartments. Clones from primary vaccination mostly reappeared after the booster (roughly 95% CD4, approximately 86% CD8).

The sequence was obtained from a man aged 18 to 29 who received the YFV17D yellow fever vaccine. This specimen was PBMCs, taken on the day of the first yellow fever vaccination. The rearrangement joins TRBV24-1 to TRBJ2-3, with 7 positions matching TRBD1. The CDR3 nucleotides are TGTGCCACCAGTTTTACAGGGGCCACAGATACGCAGTATTTT. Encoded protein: CATSFTGATDTQYF.